The 25 T cell receptor beta chains reported below all come from one sample, sequenced in a study of regulatory T cells in long-lasting Graves disease. Indicated time point: newly diagnosed GD, antithyroid drugs for less than 3 months. Researchers made the TCR library from RNA that was extracted from PBMCs. Sequencing libraries for TCR beta were prepared with iRepertoire HTBI primers and Arm-PCR of CDR3 regions. TCRdb reprocessed the multiplex PCR reads with MiXCR, giving one entry per CDR3 protein. The sample yields 350,000 to 500,000 distinct CDR3 sequences, 14% seen once. Separately, the same data were catalogued under a study of T cells in Graves' hyperthyroidism and ophthalmopathy.

The sample was peripheral blood mononuclear cells (PBMCs), taken at new diagnosis, from a patient treated with antithyroid drugs. The receptors shown here come from a woman aged 50 to 65 with Graves disease.

This clonotype was found many times. The genes are TRBV2 and TRBJ1-4; no definite D call. The CDR3 spans 12 residues. CDR1 SNHLY and CDR2 FYNNEI come from the germline V gene. Deletions cut 3 bases from V and 12 bases from J, with 11 bases between. CDR3 bases: TGTGCCAGCAGTGAGAGGACGGAGGAACTGTTTTTT. This codes for CASSERTEELFF.

Ten or more counts support this clonotype. V is TRBV28 and J is TRBJ1-5; D unresolved. Trimming shortened V by 8 bases and J by 0 bases, and 8 bases separated the two germline ends. This CDR3 is 13 amino acids long. Looked up from germline, CDR1 is MDHEN and CDR2 is SYDVKM. The CDR3 DNA sequence: TGTGCCAGCCGTGGGGATAGCAATCAGCCCCAGCATTTT. Its translation is CASRGDSNQPQHF.

This clonotype was picked up many times. V usage is TRBV2 and J usage is TRBJ1-1, with D possibly matching TRBD1 (6 bases). CDR1 SNHLY and CDR2 FYNNEI come from the germline V gene. The ends were cut back, 8 bases at V and 8 bases at J, with 18 bases in the middle. The CDR3 is 13 amino acids. The CDR3 spells CASQAQTGTEAFF. As DNA, the CDR3 is TGTGCCAGCCAGGCCCAAACAGGGACCGAAGCTTTCTTT.

This clonotype was seen many times. This sequence joins TRBV3-1 and TRBJ1-1; the D gene is possibly TRBD1 (5 bases). CDR1 and CDR2 from the germline V gene are LGHDT and YNNKEL (reference sequence). The CDR3 has 13 amino acids. V was pared by 1 base and J by 6 bases, with 9 bases between. The CDR3 sequence is CASSQGWDSEAFF. CDR3 DNA: TGTGCCAGCAGCCAAGGATGGGACTCTGAAGCTTTCTTT.

CDR3 amino acids: CASSQPIRGATGELFF. CDR3 DNA sequence: TGCGCCAGCAGCCAACCCATTCGGGGGGCCACCGGGGAGCTGTTTTTT. This chain uses TRBV4-1 with TRBJ2-2; possible D gene TRBD2, 7 bases. Germline lookup yields CDR1 MGHRA and CDR2 YSYEKL. Trimming stripped 2 bases from V and 4 bases from J, with 14 bases between. This CDR3 comprises 16 residues.

This clonotype was picked up a small number of times. J is TRBJ1-6 and V is TRBV7-3; no clear D. There are 14 residues in the CDR3. Trimming took 5 bases from V and 7 from J, leaving 12 bases between them. From germline, CDR1 is SGHTA and CDR2 FQGTGA. The CDR3 is CASSQMIRNSPLHF. CDR3 bases: TGTGCCAGCAGCCAGATGATCCGGAATTCACCCCTCCACTTT.

This clonotype was recorded many times. The chain joins TRBV24-1 to TRBJ1-2, with D possibly TRBD1 on 5 matching bases. The germline V gene has CDR1 KGHDR and CDR2 SFDVKD. Trimming removed 1 base at V and 2 bases at J, with 7 bases between. This CDR3 has 14 residues. The DNA of the CDR3 is TGTGCCACCAGTGATTTTCGACAGAACTATGGCTACACCTTC. Protein product: CATSDFRQNYGYTF.

This clonotype came up many times. This rearrangement joins TRBV7-2 to TRBJ1-2; the D gene is possibly TRBD1 (6 bases). This CDR3 has 17 amino acids. V lost 5 bases to trimming and J lost 4 bases, with 23 bases between them. Germline CDR1 is SGHTA and CDR2 is FQGNSA. The CDR3 DNA follows: TGTGCCAGCAGCGAAGGGTGGGCTGAAGGGGGGCCCTATGGCTACACCTTC. The encoded protein is CASSEGWAEGGPYGYTF.

This clonotype was picked up a small number of times. The junction shows a germline mismatch at one end, possibly a read error. The chain recombines TRBV9 with TRBJ1-2; TRBD1 aligns across 11 bases. The germline V gene has CDR1 SGDLS and CDR2 YYNGEE. This CDR3 has 16 residues. CDR3 nucleotide sequence: TGTGCCAGCAGCGTAGAAGGACAGGGGGCTAAGTATGGCTACACCTTC. This sequence encodes CASSVEGQGAKYGYTF.

This clonotype was picked up many times. J is TRBJ1-1 and V is TRBV9, with D hard to call. Trimming shortened V by 4 bases and J by 2 bases, and 9 bases separated the two germline ends. The CDR3 is made up of 13 amino acids. CDR1 is SGDLS and CDR2 is YYNGEE in the germline V gene. This CDR3 reads CASSTHTNTEAFF. The CDR3 DNA reads TGTGCCAGCAGCACCCACACCAACACTGAAGCTTTCTTT. The full variable domain, in which reference TRBV9 and TRBJ1-1 provide the parts outside the CDR3, is DSGVTQTPKHLITATGQRVTLRCSPRSGDLSVYWYQQSLDQGLQFLIQYYNGEERAKGNILERFSAQQFPDLHSELNLSSLELGDSALYFCASSTHTNTEAFFGQGTRLTVV.

This clonotype was observed a single time. Possible read error: a much larger clone is one base away. The CDR3 ends on some other residue instead of the conserved phenylalanine or tryptophan, so this is likely a read error. This chain uses TRBV7-2 with TRBJ2-1, with a tentative D call TRBD2 (5 bases). Germline V gene sequence: CDR1 SGHTA, CDR2 FQGNSA. V lost 2 bases and J 9 bases, leaving 17 bases between the germline ends. The CDR3 is 15 residues long. Written as DNA, the CDR3 is TGTGCCAGCAGCTTATTTCCGGGAATTCCGGGTGAGCAGTTCCTC. This codes for CASSLFPGIPGEQFL.

V is TRBV5-8 and J is TRBJ2-3; TRBD2 agrees at 9 bases. V was clipped by 5 bases and J by 5 bases; unmatched bases: 9. Germline V CDR1 and CDR2: SGHTS, YDEGEE. The CDR3 spans 15 residues. CDR3 loop: CASRPAGGLLDTQYF. The CDR3 region has the DNA TGTGCCAGCAGACCAGCGGGAGGCTTACTAGATACGCAGTATTTT.

This clonotype was recorded a few times. The chain links TRBV9 to TRBJ2-3, with D perhaps being TRBD1 or TRBD2 (6 bases each). CDR3 size: 16 residues. The germline V gene encodes CDR1 SGDLS and CDR2 YYNGEE. With 4 bases removed from V and 1 base from J, the gap between germline ends came to 16 bases. CDR3 nucleotide sequence: TGTGCCAGCAGCTCAGTTGGGGGGCTCGGCACAGATACGCAGTATTTT. This translates into CASSSVGGLGTDTQYF.

Details on this clonotype: It may be a read error: a sequence one base away is much more abundant. Lacking the conserved final phenylalanine or tryptophan, this CDR3 likely reflects a read error. This chain links TRBV6-1 with TRBJ2-5; no clear D gene. The germline V gene encodes CDR1 MNHNS and CDR2 SASEGT. CDR3 length: 13 residues. The ends were cut back, 6 bases at V and 3 bases at J, with 11 bases in the middle. This CDR3 is CASRSQVKETQYL. The CDR3, as DNA: TGTGCCAGCAGAAGTCAAGTAAAAGAGACCCAGTACCTC.

The chain couples TRBV25-1 to TRBJ2-7, with 11 bases matching TRBD2. Germline V gives CDR1 MGHDK, CDR2 SYGVNS. The junction had 6 bases not matched to a gene; V was cut back by 5 bases and J by 0 bases. This CDR3 has 16 amino acids. CDR3 protein: CASSPRTSGYSYEQYF. In DNA form, the CDR3 reads TGTGCCAGCAGTCCTCGGACTAGCGGGTACTCCTACGAGCAGTACTTC.

This clonotype was found a few times. The chain links TRBV6-1 to TRBJ2-1, with TRBD2 matching 12 bases. This CDR3 comprises 16 residues. Germline CDR1 reads MNHNS; CDR2 reads SASEGT. The V gene end was trimmed by 4 bases and the J gene end by 9 bases; junction bases not matched to a gene: 10. CDR3 in DNA: TGTGCCAGCAGTGTAAAGGCTAGCGGGAGGGCGATTGAGCAGTTCTTC. Encoded protein: CASSVKASGRAIEQFF.

Concerning this clonotype: This sequence may be a read error, since a much larger clone differs from it by one base. The chain couples TRBV11-2 to TRBJ2-7; D may correspond to TRBD1 or TRBD2 (5 bases each). This CDR3 region has 15 residues. Germline CDR1 SGHAT, CDR2 FQNNGV. V lost 0 bases to trimming and J lost 6 bases, with 15 bases between them. Here the CDR3 DNA reads TGTGCCAGCAGCTTAGATCCGGGACGACCCTGCGAGCAGTACTTC. Translated: CASSLDPGRPCEQYF.

This clonotype came up a few times. This chain links TRBV9 with TRBJ2-1; D not certain. The CDR3 totals 16 residues. CDR1 SGDLS and CDR2 YYNGEE come from the germline V gene. The V and J ends lost 3 bases and 4 bases respectively, with 17 bases between them. The CDR3 is CASSAVPRGRYNEQFF. The CDR3 DNA is TGTGCCAGCAGCGCCGTGCCTAGAGGACGTTACAATGAGCAGTTCTTC.

This clonotype was detected many times. The chain is built from TRBV28 and TRBJ2-7; 7 nucleotides align to TRBD1. The CDR3 covers 19 residues. Trimming removed 5 bases from V and 1 base from J; junction bases left unmatched: 20. Germline assignment: CDR1 MDHEN and CDR2 SYDVKM. The CDR3 DNA reads TGTGCCAGCAGTACCAACCCCCGGACAGGAGGTTCGTCGTCCTACGAGCAGTACTTC. Translated, it gives CASSTNPRTGGSSSYEQYF.

This chain links TRBV18 with TRBJ2-1; 9 bases agree with TRBD2. The CDR3 extends over 16 amino acids. Losses at the gene ends were 4 bases for V and 15 bases for J; bases not matched to a gene: 19. Germline assignment: CDR1 KGHSH and CDR2 LQKENI. The CDR3 sequence is CASSRGTSLTLTMSFF. The CDR3 DNA sequence: TGTGCCAGCTCACGGGGGACTAGCCTCACTTTAACAATGTCGTTCTTC.

The rearrangement uses TRBV18 and TRBJ2-7; 13 bases agree with TRBD2. CDR1 is KGHSH and CDR2 is LQKENI in the germline V gene. This CDR3 has 17 amino acids. V lost 3 bases to trimming and J lost 7 bases; unmatched junction nucleotides: 12. This chain's CDR3 is CASSPPLLAGGPGEQYF. Written as DNA, the CDR3 is TGTGCCAGCTCACCGCCACTACTAGCGGGAGGGCCGGGGGAGCAGTACTTC. The complete variable domain, with remaining parts taken from reference TRBV18 and TRBJ2-7, reads NAGVMQNPRHLVRRRGQEARLRCSPMKGHSHVYWYRQLPEEGLKFMVYLQKENIIDESGMPKERFSAEFPKEGPSILRIQQVVRGDSAAYFCASSPPLLAGGPGEQYFGPGTRLTVT.

V gene TRBV6-1 combines with J gene TRBJ2-5; 7 bases agree with TRBD2. Germline values: CDR1 MNHNS, CDR2 SASEGT. The CDR3 has 17 amino acids. The J segment lost 4 bases and the V segment lost 6 bases, leaving 17 bases of the junction unmatched. CDR3 loop: CASRTTEGGAGGETQYF. DNA of the CDR3: TGTGCCAGCAGGACCACGGAGGGAGGGGCTGGGGGAGAGACCCAGTACTTC.

This clonotype was counted many times. The chain joins TRBV2 to TRBJ2-3; TRBD1 aligns across 8 bases. The CDR3 covers 15 residues. Germline values: CDR1 SNHLY, CDR2 FYNNEI. V was pared by 2 bases and J by 4 bases, with 5 bases of the junction left unmatched. The CDR3 here is CASSETGQAADTQYF. Written as DNA, the CDR3 is TGTGCCAGCAGTGAAACGGGACAGGCGGCAGATACGCAGTATTTT.

This clonotype was recorded at least ten times. The chain has TRBV29-1 and TRBJ2-2; the D gene is possibly TRBD2 (6 bases). Per the germline V gene, CDR1 is SQVTM and CDR2 is ANQGSEA. The length of the CDR3 is 16 residues. Trimming removed 1 base from V and 7 bases from J, with 19 bases in between. The CDR3 DNA reads as TGCAGCGTTGAAGGAGACCGGGACTCTTCGAGCGGGGAGCTGTTTTTT. It specifies CSVEGDRDSSSGELFF.

A single count supports this clonotype. Given a much more abundant clone one base away, this may be a read error. The chain recombines TRBV6-5 with TRBJ2-7; 11 nucleotides agree with TRBD2. V lost 0 bases to trimming and J lost 5 bases; unmatched junction nucleotides: 6. Germline V gene sequence: CDR1 MNHEY, CDR2 SVGAGI. The CDR3 is 16 amino acids. The CDR3 is CASSYSLAGGAHEQYF. DNA for the CDR3: TGTGCCAGCAGTTACTCCCTAGCGGGAGGTGCCCACGAGCAGTACTTC.